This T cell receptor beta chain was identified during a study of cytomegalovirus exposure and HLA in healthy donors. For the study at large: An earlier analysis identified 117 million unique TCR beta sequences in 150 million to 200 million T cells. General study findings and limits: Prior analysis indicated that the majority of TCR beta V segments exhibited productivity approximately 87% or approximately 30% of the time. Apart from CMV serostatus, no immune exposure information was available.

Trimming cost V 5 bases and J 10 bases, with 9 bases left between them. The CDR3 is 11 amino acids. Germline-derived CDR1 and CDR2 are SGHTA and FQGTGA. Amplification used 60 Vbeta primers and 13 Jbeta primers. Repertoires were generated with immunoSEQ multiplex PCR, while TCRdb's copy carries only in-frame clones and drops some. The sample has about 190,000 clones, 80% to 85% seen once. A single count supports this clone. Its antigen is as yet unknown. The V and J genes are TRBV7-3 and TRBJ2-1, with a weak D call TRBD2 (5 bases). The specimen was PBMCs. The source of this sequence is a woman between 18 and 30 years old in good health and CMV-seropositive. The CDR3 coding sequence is TGTGCCAGCAGCCGGGGTGGCGAGCAGTTCTTC. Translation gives CASSRGGEQFF.